This T cell receptor (beta chain) was recorded in a study of graft-versus-host responses after intestinal transplantation. The CDR3 length is 15 residues. The V and J ends lost 1 base and 6 bases respectively, with 12 bases between them. CDR1 MNHEY and CDR2 SVGAGI come from the germline V gene. The table came from immunoSEQ multiplex PCR; TCRdb's copy has only in-frame clones and leaves some out. Of roughly 62,000 clones in the sample, under 95% were seen once. The material sequenced was PBMCs, taken about 120 days after intestinal transplantation. The V and J genes are TRBV6-5 and TRBJ2-2; D possibly matches TRBD1 or TRBD2 (5 bases each). This receptor was taken from a human patient who received an intestinal transplant, so some T cells may come from the graft donor. The CDR3 loop reads CASSYWGPEAGELFF. The CDR3 nucleotides read TGTGCCAGCAGTTACTGGGGACCGGAGGCCGGGGAGCTGTTTTTT.